The 25 T cell receptor beta chains below all came from one sample that was sequenced in a study of CD8+ T cells in alopecia areata. This sample's treatment: oral pan-JAK inhibitor, 5-10 mg twice daily. Once RNA had been extracted, it was reverse transcribed into cDNA to act as the sequencing template. Sequencing was performed with immunoSEQ multiplex PCR; in TCRdb, only in-frame clones are kept and a portion is missing. The data show over 150,000 clones, with 58% seen just once and approximately 5.1% held by the top ten. Material: CD4+ T cells sorted from blood, obtained at week 24, from a patient treated with tofacitinib. The receptors were gathered from a human donor with alopecia areata.

The J gene is TRBJ2-1, the V gene TRBV27, with D perhaps TRBD1 (5 bases). CDR1 is MNHEY, CDR2 SMNVEV, per germline (reference sequence). This CDR3 region has 14 residues. Trimming took 9 bases from V and 3 from J, leaving 15 bases between them. CDR3 region: CASRVTGHYNEQFF. CDR3 DNA sequence: TGTGCCAGTAGGGTCACTGGACACTACAATGAGCAGTTCTTC.

This clone has only a few counts. The chain links TRBV5-4 to TRBJ1-5, with a possible D match to TRBD1 (5 bases). The CDR3 contains 13 residues. Between the trimmed V and J ends, which lost 4 bases and 9 bases, there was a span of 14 bases. Germline V CDR1 and CDR2: SGHNT, YYREEE (reference sequence). CDR3 region: CASSRDSVGPQHF. In nucleotides, the CDR3 is TGTGCCAGCAGCAGGGACTCAGTGGGGCCCCAGCATTTT. Full variable domain (remainder filled in from reference TRBV5-4 and TRBJ1-5): ETGVTQSPTHLIKTRGQQVTLRCSSQSGHNTVSWYQQALGQGPQFIFQYYREEENGRGNFPPRFSGLQFPNYSSELNVNALELDDSALYLCASSRDSVGPQHFGDGTRLSIL.

This clone was seen only a few times. The gene calls are TRBV29-1 and TRBJ1-1; 8 bases agree with TRBD1. V was clipped by 3 bases and J by 5 bases; unmatched bases: 2. There are 12 residues in the CDR3. CDR1 SQVTM and CDR2 ANQGSEA come from the germline V gene. The CDR3 DNA sequence: TGCAGCGTTGAGACAGGGGCAACTGAAGCTTTCTTT. Its translation is CSVETGATEAFF.

This chain uses TRBV29-1 with TRBJ2-1; 7 positions match TRBD2. CDR3 length: 12 amino acids. The J segment lost 9 bases and the V segment lost 7 bases, leaving 9 bases of the junction unmatched. Germline assignment: CDR1 SQVTM and CDR2 ANQGSEA. The CDR3 spells CSAWEGSAEQFF. Written as DNA, the CDR3 is TGCAGCGCATGGGAGGGTTCCGCTGAGCAGTTCTTC.

This clone has only a few counts. The chain carries TRBV7-3 and TRBJ2-1; D ambiguous. The CDR3 is 14 amino acids. Looked up from germline, CDR1 is SGHTA and CDR2 is FQGTGA. V lost 0 bases, J lost 5 bases, and 8 bases lay in between. CDR3 bases: TGTGCCAGCAGCTTAACGTTACGCGACAATGAGCAGTTCTTC. This codes for CASSLTLRDNEQFF.

This chain links TRBV23-1 with TRBJ1-2; a weak D match, TRBD1 (6 bases). TRBV23-1 is an open reading frame whose function is uncertain. V lost 0 bases and J lost 6, with 11 bases in between. The CDR3 is 14 amino acids. The CDR3 sequence is CASSQSRGGDGYTF. DNA of the CDR3: TGCGCCAGCAGTCAATCTAGGGGGGGCGATGGCTACACCTTC.

The genes are TRBV27 and TRBJ1-5, with D hard to call. This CDR3 has 12 amino acids. With 6 bases removed from V and 7 bases from J, the gap between germline ends came to 10 bases. The V gene's germline CDR1 is MNHEY and CDR2 SMNVEV (reference sequence). This CDR3 is CASSNLRQPQHF. For the CDR3, the DNA is TGTGCCAGCAGCAACCTGCGCCAGCCCCAGCATTTT.

The rearrangement joins TRBV7-9 to TRBJ2-1, with D possibly TRBD2 on 6 matching bases. Between the trimmed V and J ends, which lost 2 bases and 5 bases, there was a span of 7 bases. Germline CDR1 is SEHNR and CDR2 is FQNEAQ (reference sequence). The CDR3 has 13 residues. CDR3 sequence reads: CASSLSSDNEQFF. The CDR3 DNA reads TGTGCCAGCAGCTTATCTAGCGACAATGAGCAGTTCTTC.

The rearrangement joins TRBV30 to TRBJ2-1; no definite D call. V lost 5 bases to trimming and J lost 0 bases, with 17 bases between them. The CDR3 loop spans 16 amino acids. Germline-derived CDR1 and CDR2 are GTSNPN and SVGIG (reference sequence). This CDR3 is CAWGKKPRSSYNEQFF. DNA of the CDR3: TGTGCCTGGGGGAAAAAACCCAGGAGCTCCTACAATGAGCAGTTCTTC.

In the case of this clone: The same CDR3 can be traced to other DNA sequences in this sample. J is TRBJ1-1 and V is TRBV6-6; D remains ambiguous. Looked up from germline, CDR1 is MNHNY and CDR2 is SVGAGI (reference sequence). V lost 2 bases to trimming and J lost 0 bases, with 4 bases between them. This CDR3 spans 13 amino acids. The CDR3 is CASSYTVNTEAFF. The CDR3 nucleotides are TGTGCCAGCAGTTACACGGTGAACACTGAAGCTTTCTTT.

The chain combines TRBV29-1 with TRBJ2-3, with D unresolved. Germline lookup yields CDR1 SQVTM and CDR2 ANQGSEA. The length of the CDR3 is 12 residues. V was cut by 7 bases and J by 0 bases, with 8 bases left in between. CDR3 loop: CSADGSTDTQYF. CDR3 nucleotides: TGCAGCGCCGACGGTAGCACAGATACGCAGTATTTT.

CDR3 DNA: TGTGCCTGGACAGGGGGAGGTGGAAACACCATATATTTT. It specifies CAWTGGGGNTIYF. The chain joins TRBV30 to TRBJ1-3; 7 bases match TRBD1. The V segment lost 4 bases and the J segment 3 bases; nucleotides outside the gene matches: 3. The germline gives CDR1 GTSNPN, CDR2 SVGIG (reference sequence). The CDR3 length is 13 residues.

This clone was observed a handful of times. This chain joins TRBV2 and TRBJ2-5; D is unclear. This CDR3 has 14 residues. Germline CDR1 and CDR2: SNHLY and FYNNEI. V lost 5 bases and J lost 7, with 17 bases in between. DNA of the CDR3: TGTGCCAGCAGTCAGTCTGGTTTTCGGGCGACCCAGTACTTC. Residues: CASSQSGFRATQYF.

This sequence joins TRBV10-3 and TRBJ1-2; D is unresolved. Germline lookup yields CDR1 ENHRY and CDR2 SYGVKD. The CDR3 has 13 amino acids. Trimming took off 3 bases at V and 5 bases at J, with 10 bases between the two ends. In nucleotides, the CDR3 is TGTGCCATCAGTGAACCCGTCCAATATGGCTACACCTTC. As protein: CAISEPVQYGYTF.

The V and J genes are TRBV29-1 and TRBJ2-7; D might be TRBD1 (6 bases). Trimming left V 6 bases short and J 0 bases short, with 15 bases between. CDR1 is SQVTM and CDR2 is ANQGSEA in the germline V gene. This CDR3 contains 14 residues. The CDR3 region is CSVYLQGSSYEQYF. CDR3 DNA sequence: TGCAGCGTCTACTTACAGGGAAGCTCCTACGAGCAGTACTTC.

The rearrangement links TRBV5-6 to TRBJ2-5; D not resolved. Per germline, CDR1 SGHDT and CDR2 YYEEEE. The V end was cut by 0 bases, the J end by 5 bases, with 5 bases between. CDR3 size: 12 residues. The CDR3 DNA reads as TGTGCCAGCAGCTTGGGGGTGGAGACCCAGTACTTC. Protein: CASSLGVETQYF.

This chain joins TRBV9 and TRBJ2-1, with D tentatively TRBD1 or TRBD2 (5 bases each). V lost 0 bases and J lost 12, with 16 bases in between. Germline values: CDR1 SGDLS, CDR2 YYNGEE. The CDR3 consists of 14 residues. The CDR3 DNA reads TGTGCCAGCAGCGTAGTCGGGGTGCAGGGCTCGCAGTTCTTC. Residues: CASSVVGVQGSQFF.

The chain carries TRBV6-1 and TRBJ1-2; D remains unclear. The CDR3 contains 14 residues. Trimming removed 6 bases from V and 4 bases from J, with 15 bases in between. Germline lookup yields CDR1 MNHNS and CDR2 SASEGT. The CDR3, as DNA: TGTGCCAGCAGGTCGGAGTCCAGGAGCTATGGCTACACCTTC. Residues: CASRSESRSYGYTF.

The chain employs TRBV18 and TRBJ2-1; maybe TRBD1 (5 bases). The V end was cut by 6 bases, the J end by 8 bases, with 11 bases between. Looked up from germline, CDR1 is KGHSH and CDR2 is LQKENI. The CDR3 is 12 residues long. CDR3: CASSIGVDEQFF. The DNA of the CDR3 is TGTGCCAGCTCGATAGGGGTCGATGAGCAGTTCTTC.

This clone was counted a few times. The chain couples TRBV4-1 to TRBJ2-3; 7 bases map to TRBD1. Germline assignment: CDR1 MGHRA and CDR2 YSYEKL. The CDR3 covers 17 residues. Trimming cost V 1 base and J 4 bases; bases outside gene matches: 11. CDR3 loop: CASSQGPRQGNADTQYF. DNA of the CDR3: TGCGCCAGCAGCCAAGGCCCCCGACAGGGTAACGCAGATACGCAGTATTTT.

The chain carries TRBV2 and TRBJ1-4; D is unresolved. The V and J ends lost 3 bases and 8 bases respectively, with 4 bases between them. Germline assignment: CDR1 SNHLY and CDR2 FYNNEI. CDR3 length equals 11 residues. CDR3 region: CASSDWEKLFF. CDR3 nucleotide sequence: TGTGCCAGCAGTGATTGGGAAAAACTGTTTTTT.

A word on this clone: Other DNA sequences of this sample code for an identical CDR3. This chain joins TRBV4-1 and TRBJ2-7; D is perhaps TRBD1 (6 bases). Trimming pared 1 base from V and 5 bases from J, leaving 15 bases between. Germline V gives CDR1 MGHRA, CDR2 YSYEKL. The CDR3 runs 15 residues. In DNA form, the CDR3 reads TGCGCCAGCAGCCAAGGAGGACAGTTCGACCACGAGCAGTACTTC. This encodes CASSQGGQFDHEQYF.

The chain has TRBV7-9 and TRBJ2-2; D call uncertain. The CDR3 loop spans 14 amino acids. The germline gives CDR1 SEHNR, CDR2 FQNEAQ (reference sequence). Trimming shortened V by 6 bases and J by 7 bases, and 15 bases separated the two germline ends. The CDR3: CASRSLVDGGELFF. The DNA of the CDR3 is TGTGCCAGCAGGTCACTCGTGGATGGCGGGGAGCTGTTTTTT.

V usage is TRBV5-6 and J usage is TRBJ1-1, with 10 bases matching TRBD1. Germline V CDR1 and CDR2: SGHDT, YYEEEE. The CDR3 is made up of 15 amino acids. V was clipped by 1 base and J by 8 bases; unmatched bases: 8. CDR3 in amino acids: CASSLRQGAPGEAFF. CDR3 sequence (DNA): TGTGCCAGCAGCTTGAGACAGGGGGCGCCCGGGGAAGCTTTCTTT.

This clone appeared a few times. This rearrangement joins TRBV14 to TRBJ1-2; TRBD1 might be the D (6 bases). The V gene's germline CDR1 is SGHDN and CDR2 FVKESK. The germline V and J ends were trimmed by 0 bases and 4 bases, with 12 bases remaining between them. The CDR3 loop spans 15 amino acids. The CDR3 DNA reads TGTGCCAGCAGCCAAGAGGGGGGGCATAGCTATGGCTACACCTTC. As protein: CASSQEGGHSYGYTF.